This TCR beta chain was recorded in a study of metastatic and nonmetastatic thyroid tumors. Study context: Repertoire comparison spanned blood and tumor or nodule tissue of malignant and benign thyroid patients.

Source study methods: Clinicopathological groups of papillary thyroid cancer showed CDR3 differences that were used to build a distant-metastasis classifier. TCRdb redid the clone calls on the PCR reads using MiXCR. The V and J calls reflect TCRdb's pipeline rather than the authors' work. The table lists some 10,000 clones, 25% to 35% of them singletons. Every patient was untreated before thyroid surgery. The germline CDR1 and CDR2 sequences are KGHSH and LQKENI. The CDR3 is 16 residues long. V shed 4 bases, J shed 4 bases, and the junction held 6 bases outside the gene matches. General study results and limits: Malignant tumors reportedly showed significantly higher TCR beta diversity than benign nodules in both blood and tumor.

The sample holds many counts of this clone. Antigen unknown. Source material: tumor tissue. The TCR comes from a male donor with papillary thyroid cancer or a benign thyroid nodule (not recorded which). Some clones in this sample may be carry-over from other donors' samples. The chain recombines TRBV18 with TRBJ2-2, with 10 positions matching TRBD1. CDR3 protein: CASSRYRDRGTGELFF. As DNA, the CDR3 is TGTGCCAGCTCACGCTATCGGGACAGGGGCACCGGGGAGCTGTTTTTT.